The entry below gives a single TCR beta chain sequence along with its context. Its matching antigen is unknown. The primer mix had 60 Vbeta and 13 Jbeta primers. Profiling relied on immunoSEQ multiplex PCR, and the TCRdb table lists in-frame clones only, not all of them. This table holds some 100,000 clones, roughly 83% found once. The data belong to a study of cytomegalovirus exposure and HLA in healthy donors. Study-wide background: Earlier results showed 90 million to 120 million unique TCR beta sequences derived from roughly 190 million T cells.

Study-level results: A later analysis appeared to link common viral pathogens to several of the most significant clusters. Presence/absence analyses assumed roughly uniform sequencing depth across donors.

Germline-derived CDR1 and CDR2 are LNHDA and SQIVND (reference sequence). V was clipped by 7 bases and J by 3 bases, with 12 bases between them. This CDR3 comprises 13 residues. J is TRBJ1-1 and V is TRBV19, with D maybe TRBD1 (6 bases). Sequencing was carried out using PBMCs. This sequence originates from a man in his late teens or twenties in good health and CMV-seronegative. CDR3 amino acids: CASTLTGYTEAFF. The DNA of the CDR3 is TGTGCCAGTACCTTAACAGGGTACACTGAAGCTTTCTTT.